One TCR beta chain is described in this entry. Antigen unknown. CDR3 length equals 15 residues. Germline-derived CDR1 and CDR2 are MDHEN and SYDVKM. V lost 5 bases and J lost 9, with 20 bases in between. This sample was taken from a study of cytomegalovirus exposure and HLA in healthy donors. Study-level background: Researchers previously reported finding just under 120 million unique TCR beta sequences from about 179 million T cells. Across 350 to 500 genotyped donors, 81% landed in the Caucasian-associated ancestry cluster.

The PCR was carried out with 60 Vbeta primers and 13 Jbeta primers. TCRdb's copy holds only in-frame clones and misses some; the assay was immunoSEQ multiplex PCR. Among approximately 190,000 clones listed, more than 60% were seen once. Findings and caveats of the study: No immune exposure information besides CMV serostatus was available.

This rearrangement joins TRBV28 to TRBJ1-5, with D perhaps matching TRBD1 (5 bases). The specimen sequenced was PBMCs. This TCR derives from a woman in her twenties or thirties in good health and CMV-seropositive. In DNA, the CDR3 is TGTGCCAGCAGTCTATCCCAGGGTCTAATTTGGCCCCAGCATTTT. Translated, it gives CASSLSQGLIWPQHF.